The rows below give T cell receptor beta chains drawn from one sample of a study of post-analysis software for immune sequencing data. TCRdb redid the calling of the PCR reads with MiXCR, one entry per CDR3 protein. Among 700,000 to 900,000 distinct CDR3 sequences listed, approximately 44% were seen once. Material: blood. These receptors were collected from a girl aged 5 to 17 with multiple sclerosis. CDR3s include the opening cysteine and the closing phenylalanine or tryptophan. D genes are given only for firm matches. Some rows mark clone size as missing; the rest say once, few, many or name a class of expanded clone.

TRBV12-3/TRBV12-4,TRBD2,few,TRBJ2-1,CASSPGTSGSGNEQFF,TGTGCCAGCAGCCCCGGGACTAGCGGGAGTGGGAATGAGCAGTTCTTC
TRBV5-1,TRBD2,few,TRBJ2-3,CASTPRAGEVDTQYF,TGCGCCAGCACCCCACGGGCGGGAGAGGTGGATACGCAGTATTTT
TRBV12-3/TRBV12-4,-,few,TRBJ2-2,CASSLGPNNGELFF,TGTGCCAGCAGTTTAGGGCCGAACAACGGGGAGCTGTTTTTT
TRBV6-2/TRBV6-3,-,-,TRBJ2-1,CASTLVSGYNEQFF,TGTGCCAGCACGCTGGTCAGTGGATACAATGAGCAGTTCTTC
TRBV28,-,-,TRBJ2-2,CASSPYIGVNTGELFF,TGTGCCAGCAGTCCCTACATAGGCGTCAACACCGGGGAGCTGTTTTTT
TRBV7-6,-,once,TRBJ2-3,CASSSRITDPQYF,TGTGCCAGCAGCTCGCGAATCACAGATCCGCAGTATTTT
TRBV30,TRBD2,-,TRBJ2-1,CAWSLGTSGTNEQFF,TGTGCCTGGAGTTTGGGGACTAGCGGCACTAATGAGCAGTTCTTC
TRBV4-1,-,few,TRBJ2-7,CASSQERTPGGEQYF,TGCGCCAGCAGCCAAGAAAGGACCCCCGGCGGAGAGCAGTACTTC
TRBV20-1,TRBD2,few,TRBJ2-7,CSALGTSGREGYEQYF,TGCAGTGCTTTGGGAACTAGCGGGAGAGAGGGCTACGAGCAGTACTTC
TRBV3-1,TRBD1,-,TRBJ2-5,CASSPGQGASLKYF,TGTGCCAGCAGCCCAGGACAGGGGGCGTCCCTTAAGTACTTC
TRBV12-3/TRBV12-4,-,-,TRBJ2-3,CASSLWGNTDTQYF,TGTGCCAGCAGTTTATGGGGGAACACAGATACGCAGTATTTT
TRBV20-1,TRBD2,many,TRBJ2-3,CSARGGDTQYF,TGCAGCGCCCGGGGGGGAGATACGCAGTATTTT
TRBV5-5,TRBD2,-,TRBJ2-1,CASSLGTSGMRFGDEQFF,TGTGCCAGCAGCTTGGGCACTAGCGGGATGAGGTTCGGGGATGAGCAGTTCTTC
TRBV9,-,few,TRBJ2-2,CASRSGVMNTGELFF,TGTGCCAGCAGATCCGGCGTAATGAACACCGGGGAGCTGTTTTTT
TRBV27,TRBD1,-,TRBJ2-7,CASSPRQGLPYEQYF,TGTGCCAGCAGTCCGCGACAGGGGCTACCCTACGAGCAGTACTTC
TRBV12-3/TRBV12-4,-,-,TRBJ1-2,CASSWKNYGYTF,TGTGCCAGCAGTTGGAAAAACTATGGCTACACCTTC
TRBV5-1,TRBD1,few,TRBJ2-3,CASSLSRGRGDTQYF,TGCGCCAGCAGCTTGAGCAGGGGGCGAGGAGATACGCAGTATTTT